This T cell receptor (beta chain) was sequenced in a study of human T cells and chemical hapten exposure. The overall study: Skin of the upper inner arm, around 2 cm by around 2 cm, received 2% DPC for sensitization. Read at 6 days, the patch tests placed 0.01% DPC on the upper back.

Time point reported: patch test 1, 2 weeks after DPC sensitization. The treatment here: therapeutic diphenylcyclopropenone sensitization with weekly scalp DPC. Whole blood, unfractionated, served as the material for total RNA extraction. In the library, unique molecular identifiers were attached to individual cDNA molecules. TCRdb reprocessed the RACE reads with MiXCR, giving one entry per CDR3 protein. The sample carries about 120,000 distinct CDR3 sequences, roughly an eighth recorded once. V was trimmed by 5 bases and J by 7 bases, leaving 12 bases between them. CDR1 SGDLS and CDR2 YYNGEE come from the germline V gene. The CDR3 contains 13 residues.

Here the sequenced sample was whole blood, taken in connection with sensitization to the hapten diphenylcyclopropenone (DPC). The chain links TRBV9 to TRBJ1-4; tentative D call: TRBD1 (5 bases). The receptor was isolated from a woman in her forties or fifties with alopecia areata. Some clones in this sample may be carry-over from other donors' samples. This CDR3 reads CASSGDRSEKLFF. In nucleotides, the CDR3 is TGTGCCAGCAGTGGGGACCGCAGTGAAAAACTGTTTTTT.